The rows below give T cell receptor beta chains drawn from one sample of a study of spatial heterogeneity in lung cancer. TCRdb processed the 5' RACE reads anew with MiXCR; each CDR3 protein has one entry. Of nearly 11,000 distinct CDR3 sequences listed, about 5.2% are singletons. This sample comprised lung tumor tissue, obtained at surgery. The source is a male donor with early-stage non-small cell lung cancer. CDR3s include the opening cysteine and the closing phenylalanine or tryptophan. D genes are given only for firm matches. Expanded clones are given a class, and other clones once, few, many or no size at all.

j_call,d_call,clone_size,v_call,cdr3_nt,cdr3_aa
TRBJ2-1,TRBD2,medium-sized,TRBV18,TGTGCCAGCTCTCCCGGACTAGGAGGCATAGGAGAGCAGTTCTTC,CASSPGLGGIGEQFF
TRBJ2-5,-,-,TRBV5-6,TGTGCCAGCAGTTCCCCAGAAATTGAGGGAATGGGGTTC,CASSSPEIEGMGF
TRBJ2-7,TRBD2,large,TRBV20-1,TGCAGTGCTAGAGATCTGGCTAGCGGGAGAGCCTACGAGCAGTACTTC,CSARDLASGRAYEQYF
TRBJ2-7,TRBD2,many,TRBV3-1,TGTGCCAGCGGGGGGGGTAGCGGGAGTTCCTACGAGCAGTACTTC,CASGGGSGSSYEQYF
TRBJ2-5,-,few,TRBV20-1,TGCAGTGCGACGACCCTGGGGGGCCAAGAGACCCAGTACTTC,CSATTLGGQETQYF
TRBJ1-2,-,many,TRBV5-6,TGTGCCAGCAGTCCCCAGCGGGACTATGGCTACACCTTC,CASSPQRDYGYTF
TRBJ2-7,-,many,TRBV9,TGTGCCAGCAGCTCGGCCCTCTCCTACGAGCAGTACTTC,CASSSALSYEQYF
TRBJ2-2,-,many,TRBV6-2/TRBV6-3,TGTGCCAGCAGTTTTTCCAGTCCTCCCGGGGAGCTGTTTTTT,CASSFSSPPGELFF
TRBJ2-4,-,many,TRBV4-2,TGTGCCAGCAGCCAAGATCCGATGGGATCAGCCAAAAACATTCAGTACTTC,CASSQDPMGSAKNIQYF
TRBJ2-7,-,many,TRBV10-3,TGTGCCACCGGGACTGGGCCTGGGTACGAGCAGTACTTC,CATGTGPGYEQYF
TRBJ2-3,TRBD1,many,TRBV3-1,TGTGCCAGCAGCCCAACGACAGGGAGTCTTGATACGCAGTATTTT,CASSPTTGSLDTQYF
TRBJ2-3,-,medium-sized,TRBV7-8,TGTGCCAGCAGCTGGGATCCTAGCACAGATACGCAGTATTTT,CASSWDPSTDTQYF
TRBJ2-3,-,many,TRBV29-1,TGCAGCGCTACACCACCGGCAGATACGCAGTATTTT,CSATPPADTQYF
TRBJ2-3,-,many,TRBV30,TGTGCCTGGAGCGAAAAATCCCCAGATACGCAGTATTTT,CAWSEKSPDTQYF
TRBJ1-1,TRBD1,many,TRBV20-1,TGCAGTGCTAGCCGACAGGGTGGGACTGAAGCTTTCTTT,CSASRQGGTEAFF
TRBJ2-7,-,many,TRBV11-2,TGTGCCAGCAGCCCACAGGTCTCCTACGAGCAGTACTTC,CASSPQVSYEQYF
TRBJ2-2,TRBD2,few,TRBV3-1,TGTGCCAGCGGACTAGCGGGGGCCAACACCGGGGAGCTGTTTTTT,CASGLAGANTGELFF
TRBJ2-7,-,-,TRBV20-1,TGCAGTGCTAGAAGTCCGTGGGCAATGACCTACGAGCGGTACTTC,CSARSPWAMTYERYF
TRBJ2-5,TRBD2,many,TRBV28,TGTGCCAGCAGCATAGCGGGAGAAGAGACCCAGTACTTC,CASSIAGEETQYF
TRBJ1-2,-,few,TRBV6-5,TGTGCCAGCAGAGTCGGGGGCAGGGCTAGCTATGGCTACACCTTC,CASRVGGRASYGYTF
TRBJ1-3,-,-,TRBV6-5,TGTGCCAGCAGGATGACAGCCTCTGGAAACACCATATATTTT,CASRMTASGNTIYF
TRBJ2-2,TRBD2,medium-sized,TRBV19,TGTGCCAGCCCCGGGGGGACCGGGGAGCTGTTTTTT,CASPGGTGELFF
TRBJ1-5,-,many,TRBV6-5,TGTGCCAGCAGGTCACTACCAGGGAATGGGCCCCAGCATTTT,CASRSLPGNGPQHF
TRBJ2-7,-,many,TRBV10-2,TGCGCCAGCAGTGAGTCCCTAGGCCTTCCCTACGAGCAGTACTTC,CASSESLGLPYEQYF
TRBJ2-3,-,many,TRBV11-2,TGTGCCAGCAGTACGAGGCAGGGAGTCGGAGATACGCAGTATTTT,CASSTRQGVGDTQYF
TRBJ1-6,-,many,TRBV4-1,TGCGCCAGCAGCCAAGCCGATCCCAGGTCCCAGATTGGGGGAGATTCACCCCTCCACTTT,CASSQADPRSQIGGDSPLHF
TRBJ2-5,TRBD2,many,TRBV20-1,TGCAGTGCTAGAGATTGGGCTAGCGGGGGTGCGTACCAAGAGACCCAGTACTTC,CSARDWASGGAYQETQYF
TRBJ1-6,-,few,TRBV2,TGTGCCAGCAGTGAAGCGTCGGCAGCGGGGTCACCCCTCCACTTT,CASSEASAAGSPLHF
TRBJ2-2,-,-,TRBV6-5,TGTGCCAGCACTGGGGGACAACACACCGGGGAGCTGTTTTTT,CASTGGQHTGELFF